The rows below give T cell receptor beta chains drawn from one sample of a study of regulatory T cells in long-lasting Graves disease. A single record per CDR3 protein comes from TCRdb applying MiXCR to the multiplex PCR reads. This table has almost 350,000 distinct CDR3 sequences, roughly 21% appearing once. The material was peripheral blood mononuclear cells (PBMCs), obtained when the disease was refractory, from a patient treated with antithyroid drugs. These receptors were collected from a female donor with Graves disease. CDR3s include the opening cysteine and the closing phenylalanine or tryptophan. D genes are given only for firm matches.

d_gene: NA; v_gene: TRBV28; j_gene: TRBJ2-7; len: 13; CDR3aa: CASSPRPIYEQYF
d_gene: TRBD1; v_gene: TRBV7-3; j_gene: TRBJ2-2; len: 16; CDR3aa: CASSREPGQATGELFF
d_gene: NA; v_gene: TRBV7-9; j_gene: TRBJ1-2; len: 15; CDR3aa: CASSSVGGHNYGYTF
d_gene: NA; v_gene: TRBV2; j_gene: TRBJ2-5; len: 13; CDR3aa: CASSEAPYGSQYF
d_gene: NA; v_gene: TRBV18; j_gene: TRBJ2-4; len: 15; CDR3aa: CASSPKDRAKNIQYF
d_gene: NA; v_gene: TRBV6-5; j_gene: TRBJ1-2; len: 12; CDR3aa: CASSWDGYGYTF
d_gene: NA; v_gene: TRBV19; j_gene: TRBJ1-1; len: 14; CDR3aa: CASSPFSTVTEAFF
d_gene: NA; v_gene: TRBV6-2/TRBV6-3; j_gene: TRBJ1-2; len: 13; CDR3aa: CASSPNPQDGYTF
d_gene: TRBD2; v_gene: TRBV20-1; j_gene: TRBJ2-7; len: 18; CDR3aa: CSARDWVRTSGGAYEQYF
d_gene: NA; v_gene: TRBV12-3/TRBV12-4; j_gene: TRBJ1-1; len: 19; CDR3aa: CASSSFQGSPHIMNTEAFF
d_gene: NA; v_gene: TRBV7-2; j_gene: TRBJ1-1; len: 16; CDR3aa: CASSLSGGGANTEAFF
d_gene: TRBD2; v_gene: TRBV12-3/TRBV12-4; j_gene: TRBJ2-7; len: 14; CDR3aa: CASSLALGGGEQYF
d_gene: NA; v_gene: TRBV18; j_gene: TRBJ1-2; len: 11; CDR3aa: CASSRAGGYIF
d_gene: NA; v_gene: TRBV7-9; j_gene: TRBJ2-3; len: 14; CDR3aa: CASDGRISTDTQYF
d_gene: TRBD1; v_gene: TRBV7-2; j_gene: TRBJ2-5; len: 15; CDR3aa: CASSARQGLAETQYF
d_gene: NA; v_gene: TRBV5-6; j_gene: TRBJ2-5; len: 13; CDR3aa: CASSPAGPGTQYF
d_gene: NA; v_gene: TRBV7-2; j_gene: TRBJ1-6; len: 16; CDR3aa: CASSFTGISYNSPLHF